Listed below are T cell receptor beta chains from one sample, sequenced in a study of T cell responses to AZD1222 COVID-19 vaccine. Measured with immunoSEQ multiplex PCR; TCRdb has only the in-frame clones, and not every one. The profile shows roughly 130,000 clones, approximately 86% of them singletons. The sequencing used peripheral blood, collected on day 0 of AZD1222 vaccination. These receptor sequences come from an adult in good health. CDR3s include the opening cysteine and the closing phenylalanine or tryptophan. Each record gives: D gene, clone size, V gene, J gene, CDR3 protein, CDR3 DNA. The D gene is left open where the match is weak. Clone size is given for some rows only: seen once, a few or many times, or a class if the clone is expanded.

d_call: .
clone_size: .
v_call: TRBV18
j_call: TRBJ1-2
cdr3_aa: CASSPPGRTGDGYTF
cdr3_nt: TGTGCCAGCTCACCGCCGGGACGGACTGGAGATGGCTACACCTTC

d_call: .
clone_size: .
v_call: TRBV3-1/TRBV3-2
j_call: TRBJ2-6
cdr3_aa: CASSQTPGTGANVLTF
cdr3_nt: TGTGCCAGCAGCCAAACGCCAGGGACGGGGGCCAACGTCCTGACTTTC

d_call: .
clone_size: .
v_call: TRBV24-1
j_call: TRBJ2-7
cdr3_aa: CATSDPSVGGMDEQYF
cdr3_nt: TGTGCCACCAGTGATCCGTCTGTGGGGGGCATGGACGAGCAGTACTTC

d_call: .
clone_size: few
v_call: TRBV7-2
j_call: TRBJ2-3
cdr3_aa: CASSTTDTQYF
cdr3_nt: TGTGCCAGCAGCACCACAGATACGCAGTATTTT

d_call: .
clone_size: once
v_call: TRBV19
j_call: TRBJ2-7
cdr3_aa: CASSIGMTVPYEQYF
cdr3_nt: TGTGCCAGTAGTATCGGGATGACAGTTCCCTACGAGCAGTACTTC

d_call: .
clone_size: .
v_call: TRBV29-1
j_call: TRBJ1-1
cdr3_aa: CSVEGRFTEAFF
cdr3_nt: TGCAGCGTGGAGGGCAGGTTCACTGAAGCTTTCTTT

d_call: .
clone_size: .
v_call: TRBV5-3
j_call: TRBJ2-1
cdr3_aa: CARSGPRFDEQFF
cdr3_nt: TGTGCCAGAAGCGGGCCACGGTTCGATGAGCAGTTCTTC

d_call: TRBD2
clone_size: .
v_call: TRBV28
j_call: TRBJ2-1
cdr3_aa: CASSPKLAGGSEQFF
cdr3_nt: TGTGCCAGCAGTCCAAAACTAGCGGGGGGGTCGGAGCAGTTCTTC

d_call: TRBD1
clone_size: .
v_call: TRBV18
j_call: TRBJ1-5
cdr3_aa: CASSPGTGILNQPQHF
cdr3_nt: TGTGCCAGCTCACCGGGGACAGGAATACTAAATCAGCCCCAGCATTTT

d_call: .
clone_size: .
v_call: TRBV29-1
j_call: TRBJ1-5
cdr3_aa: CSVAVGHGNQPQHF
cdr3_nt: TGCAGCGTAGCCGTAGGACACGGCAATCAGCCCCAGCATTTT

d_call: TRBD1
clone_size: .
v_call: TRBV4-1
j_call: TRBJ2-7
cdr3_aa: CASSPPGQLYEQYF
cdr3_nt: TGCGCCAGCAGCCCGCCGGGACAGCTCTACGAGCAGTACTTC